Given below is one T cell receptor (beta chain) in context. These data originate in a study of blood T cell repertoires in COVID-19. Sequenced by immunoSEQ multiplex PCR; TCRdb stores in-frame clones only, minus some. The table has 250,000 or so clones, 90% seen once. The CDR3 contains 15 residues. V dropped 1 base and J dropped 5 bases, with 14 bases sitting between them. Germline V CDR1 and CDR2: LNHNV, YYDKDF (reference sequence). This receptor was taken from an older woman with COVID-19, enrolled during active disease. Source material: peripheral blood. This rearrangement joins TRBV15 to TRBJ2-5; maybe TRBD1 (6 bases). CDR3 DNA: TGTGCCACCAGCAGAGTTCCAACAGGGCAGGAGACCCAGTACTTC. It encodes CATSRVPTGQETQYF.